The 2 T cell receptor beta chains given below trace back to one sample, sequenced in a study of glioma-infiltrating T cells. Amplification of TCR alpha and beta CDR3 regions from RNA used iRepertoire nested multiplex PCR. TCRdb reprocessed the multiplex PCR reads via MiXCR and lists one record per CDR3 protein. There are about 130,000 distinct CDR3 sequences in the sample; about 25% occur only once, and 25% to 30% lies in the top ten. The sequencing input was glioma tissue, nonneoplastic brain tissue, or PBMCs (not recorded which). The receptors were sampled from a human donor with low-grade glioma or glioblastoma, undergoing nonglioma brain surgery, or in good health (not recorded which).

This clonotype has at least ten counts. The rearrangement uses TRBV28 and TRBJ1-5; tentatively, D is TRBD1 (6 bases). This CDR3 contains 15 residues. Trimming pared 3 bases from V and 6 bases from J, leaving 15 bases between. Germline CDR1 is MDHEN and CDR2 is SYDVKM. Written as DNA, the CDR3 is TGTGCCAGCAGTTTTTTTCGACAGGAGGCTCAGCCCCAGCATTTT. This encodes CASSFFRQEAQPQHF. Complete variable domain (other parts from reference TRBV28 and TRBJ1-5): DVKVTQSSRYLVKRTGEKVFLECVQDMDHENMFWYRQDPGLGLRLIYFSYDVKMKEKGDIPEGYSVSREKKERFSLILESASTNQTSMYLCASSFFRQEAQPQHFGDGTRLSIL.

This clonotype has a handful of counts. This rearrangement joins TRBV3-1 to TRBJ2-2; D possibly corresponds to TRBD2 (6 bases). The CDR3 totals 15 residues. The V gene lost 6 bases and the J gene lost 3 bases, with 14 bases spanning the gap. The germline gives CDR1 LGHDT, CDR2 YNNKEL (reference sequence). CDR3 nucleotides: TGTGCCAGCAGTCCTTGGCGGGGACACACCGGGGAGCTGTTTTTT. Translating it yields CASSPWRGHTGELFF.